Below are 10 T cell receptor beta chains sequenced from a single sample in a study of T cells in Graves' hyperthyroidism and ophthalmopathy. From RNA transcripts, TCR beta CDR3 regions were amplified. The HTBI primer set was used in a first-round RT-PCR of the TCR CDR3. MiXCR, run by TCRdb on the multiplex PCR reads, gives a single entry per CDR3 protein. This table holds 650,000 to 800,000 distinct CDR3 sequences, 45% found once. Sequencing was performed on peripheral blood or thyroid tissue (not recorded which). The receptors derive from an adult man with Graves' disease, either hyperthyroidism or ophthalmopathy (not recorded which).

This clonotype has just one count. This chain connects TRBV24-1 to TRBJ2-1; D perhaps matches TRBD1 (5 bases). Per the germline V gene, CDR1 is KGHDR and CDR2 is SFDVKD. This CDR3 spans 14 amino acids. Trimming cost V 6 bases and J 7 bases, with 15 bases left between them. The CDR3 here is CATSPGLGKNEQFF. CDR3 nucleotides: TGTGCCACCAGTCCAGGGTTGGGGAAAAATGAGCAGTTCTTC.

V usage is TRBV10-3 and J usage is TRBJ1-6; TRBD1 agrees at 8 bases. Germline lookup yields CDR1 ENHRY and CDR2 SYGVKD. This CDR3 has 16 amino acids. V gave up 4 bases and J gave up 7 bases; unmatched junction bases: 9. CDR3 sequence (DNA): TGTGCCATCAGTGGGTCCGGGACAGGAGGCAATTCACCCCTCCACTTT. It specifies CAISGSGTGGNSPLHF.

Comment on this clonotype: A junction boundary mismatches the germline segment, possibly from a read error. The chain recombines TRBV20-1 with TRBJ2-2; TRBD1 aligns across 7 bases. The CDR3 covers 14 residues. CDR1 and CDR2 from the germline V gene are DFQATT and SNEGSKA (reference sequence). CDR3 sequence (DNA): TGCAGTGCTAGACCCGACAGGGCTACCGGGGACCTGTTTTTT. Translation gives CSARPDRATGDLFF.

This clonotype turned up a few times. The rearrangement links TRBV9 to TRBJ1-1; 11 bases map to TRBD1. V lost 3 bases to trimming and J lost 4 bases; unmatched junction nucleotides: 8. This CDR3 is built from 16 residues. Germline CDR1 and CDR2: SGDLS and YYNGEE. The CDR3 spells CASSAPGTGGGTEAFF. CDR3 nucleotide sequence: TGTGCCAGCAGCGCCCCCGGGACAGGGGGGGGCACTGAAGCTTTCTTT.

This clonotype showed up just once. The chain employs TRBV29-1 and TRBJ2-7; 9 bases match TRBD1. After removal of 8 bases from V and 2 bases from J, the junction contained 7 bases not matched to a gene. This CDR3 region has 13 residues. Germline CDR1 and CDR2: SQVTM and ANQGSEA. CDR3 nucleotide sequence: TGCAGCTCCTGGACAGGGGAAGCCTACGAGCAGTACTTC. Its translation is CSSWTGEAYEQYF.

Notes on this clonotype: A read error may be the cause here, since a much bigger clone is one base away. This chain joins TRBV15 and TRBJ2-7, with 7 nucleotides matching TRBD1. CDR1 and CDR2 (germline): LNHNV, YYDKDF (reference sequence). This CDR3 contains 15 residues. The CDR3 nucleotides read TGTGCCACCAGCCCAGTGGGGACAGCTGTCTACGAGCAGTGCTTC. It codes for CATSPVGTAVYEQCF. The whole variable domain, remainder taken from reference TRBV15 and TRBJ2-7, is DAMVIQNPRYQVTQFGKPVTLSCSQTLNHNVMYWYQQKSSQAPKLLFHYYDKDFNNEADTPDNFQSRRPNTSFCFLDIRSPGLGDTAMYLCATSPVGTAVYEQCFGPGTRLTVT.

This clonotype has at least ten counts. The CDR3 is CASSSDRVGYTF. In DNA form, the CDR3 reads TGTGCCAGCAGTTCAGACAGGGTTGGCTACACCTTC. The chain combines TRBV12-3 or TRBV12-4 with TRBJ1-2; 7 nucleotides agree with TRBD1. CDR3 length equals 12 residues. Trimming took 4 bases from V and 7 from J; bases not matched to a gene: 3.

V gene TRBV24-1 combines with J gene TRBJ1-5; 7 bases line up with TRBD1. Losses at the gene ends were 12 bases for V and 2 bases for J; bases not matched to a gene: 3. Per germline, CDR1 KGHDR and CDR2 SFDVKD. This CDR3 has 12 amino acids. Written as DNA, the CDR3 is TGTGCCCCCGGGACAGGCAATCAGCCCCAGCATTTT. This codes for CAPGTGNQPQHF.

The CDR3 DNA reads as TGTGCCAGCAGCGACGCCTATAACATTGAAGGGAACTATGGCTACACCTTC. The encoded protein is CASSDAYNIEGNYGYTF. The V call is TRBV9, the J call TRBJ1-2; D is unresolved. V lost 3 bases to trimming and J lost 2 bases, with 20 bases between them. Germline V lookup: CDR1 SGDLS, CDR2 YYNGEE. This CDR3 spans 17 amino acids.

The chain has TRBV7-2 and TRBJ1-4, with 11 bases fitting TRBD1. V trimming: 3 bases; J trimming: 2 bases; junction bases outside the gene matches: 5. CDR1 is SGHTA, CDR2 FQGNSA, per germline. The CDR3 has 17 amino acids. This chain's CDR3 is CASSFFGTGGTNEKLFF. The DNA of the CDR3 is TGTGCCAGCAGCTTTTTCGGGACAGGGGGTACTAATGAAAAACTGTTTTTT.